The rows below give T cell receptor beta chains drawn from one sample of a study of blood T cell repertoires in COVID-19. TCRdb's table, derived via immunoSEQ multiplex PCR, lists solely in-frame clones and lacks some. The sample consists of hundreds of thousands of clones, less than 85% of them appearing once. Sample: PBMCs or T cells enriched from blood (not recorded which). These receptor sequences come from a man aged 35 to 55 who had recovered from COVID-19. Both conserved end residues are part of each CDR3. A D gene is named only where the DNA matches it firmly. Not every row has a clone size; where given, it reads once, few, many or a size class.

v_call,clone_size,d_call,j_call,cdr3_aa,cdr3_nt
TRBV15,.,TRBD1,TRBJ1-5,CATSSGSQPGQGANQPQHF,TGTGCCACCAGCAGCGGGAGTCAGCCGGGACAGGGGGCCAATCAGCCCCAGCATTTT
TRBV7-9,.,TRBD2,TRBJ2-1,CASSLGPRGVGNEQFF,TGTGCCAGCAGCTTAGGGCCCCGGGGGGTTGGGAATGAGCAGTTCTTC
TRBV5-1,.,TRBD2,TRBJ2-1,CASSPGPAGVTYNEQFF,TGCGCCAGCAGCCCGGGTCCCGCGGGAGTGACCTACAATGAGCAGTTCTTC
TRBV2,.,TRBD2,TRBJ2-5,CATEASGQETQYF,TGTGCCACCGAAGCTAGCGGACAAGAGACCCAGTACTTC
TRBV4-1,.,.,TRBJ1-2,CASSRIGVSYTF,TGCGCCAGCAGCCGCATCGGGGTTAGCTACACCTTC
TRBV29-1,.,.,TRBJ1-5,CSVGPGGDQPQHF,TGCAGCGTTGGTCCGGGGGGGGATCAGCCCCAGCATTTT
TRBV2,.,TRBD2,TRBJ2-5,CASRSASGSAETQYF,TGTGCCAGCAGGTCTGCCAGCGGGAGTGCTGAGACCCAGTACTTC
TRBV7-2,.,TRBD2,TRBJ2-7,CASSLTSGRDEQYF,TGTGCCAGCAGCTTAACTAGCGGGAGAGACGAGCAGTACTTC
TRBV27,.,.,TRBJ2-1,CASSLSLSSYNEQFF,TGTGCCAGCAGTTTATCCTTGAGCTCCTACAATGAGCAGTTCTTC
TRBV23-1,.,.,TRBJ1-2,CAIENGEEGYTF,TGCGCCATAGAAAACGGGGAGGAGGGCTACACCTTC
TRBV5-1,.,.,TRBJ1-1,CASSALVVTEAFF,TGCGCCAGCAGCGCATTAGTCGTCACTGAAGCTTTCTTT
TRBV4-1,.,.,TRBJ1-4,CASSHQGGEKLFF,TGCGCCAGCAGCCATCAGGGTGGGGAAAAACTGTTTTTT
TRBV19,.,TRBD2,TRBJ2-7,CASSTSGLVSEQYF,TGTGCCAGTAGCACTTCGGGACTAGTTTCCGAGCAGTACTTC
TRBV4-2,.,.,TRBJ2-7,CASSQDVGTYSYEQYF,TGTGCCAGCAGCCAAGATGTCGGGACTTATTCCTACGAGCAGTACTTC
TRBV7-2,.,.,TRBJ1-3,CASSKRGDSGNTIYF,TGTGCCAGCAGCAAACGGGGAGACTCTGGAAACACCATATATTTT
TRBV4-1,.,.,TRBJ2-7,CASSQEGLNYEQYF,TGCGCCAGCAGCCAAGAGGGACTCAACTACGAGCAGTACTTC
TRBV6-1,.,.,TRBJ2-7,CASSELDSSSYEQYF,TGTGCCAGCAGTGAACTGGACAGTAGCTCCTACGAGCAGTACTTC
TRBV7-8,.,TRBD1,TRBJ2-7,CASSPHSGTGVFYEQYF,TGTGCCAGCAGCCCCCATTCCGGGACAGGGGTCTTCTACGAGCAGTACTTC
TRBV7-6,.,.,TRBJ1-4,CASSFTGNEKLFF,TGTGCCAGCAGCTTTACAGGAAATGAAAAACTGTTTTTT
TRBV5-1,.,.,TRBJ2-7,CASSASIRSAYEQYF,TGCGCCAGCAGCGCCAGTATTCGGAGTGCCTACGAGCAGTACTTC
TRBV27,.,TRBD2,TRBJ2-7,CASSLGSGRTYEQYF,TGTGCCAGCAGTTTAGGCAGCGGGAGGACCTACGAGCAGTACTTC
TRBV5-1,.,.,TRBJ2-6,CASTGQSGANVLTF,TGCGCCAGCACAGGACAATCTGGGGCCAACGTCCTGACTTTC
TRBV7-3,.,TRBD1,TRBJ1-5,CASSGQGGQPQHF,TGTGCCAGTTCGGGACAGGGCGGGCAGCCCCAGCATTTT
TRBV4-1,.,.,TRBJ2-7,CASSQVVYEQYF,TGCGCCAGCAGCCAAGTCGTTTACGAGCAGTACTTC
TRBV6-1,.,.,TRBJ2-7,CASSELSRTYEQYF,TGTGCCAGCAGTGAACTATCGCGAACCTACGAGCAGTACTTC
TRBV7-8,.,.,TRBJ1-4,CASSLAGPGLANEKLFF,TGTGCCAGCAGCTTAGCGGGCCCAGGGCTGGCTAATGAAAAACTGTTTTTT
TRBV9,.,.,TRBJ2-7,CASSSTPSYEQYF,TGTGCCAGCAGCTCGACACCCTCCTACGAGCAGTACTTC
TRBV20-1,.,TRBD2,TRBJ2-7,CSASASGRLSYEQYF,TGCAGTGCTAGTGCTAGCGGGAGATTGTCCTACGAGCAGTACTTC
TRBV24-1,few,TRBD1,TRBJ2-7,CATSDPGQGTYEQYF,TGTGCCACCAGTGATCCGGGACAGGGGACCTACGAGCAGTACTTC